The entry below gives a single T cell receptor (beta chain) sequence along with its context. Its target is unknown. The data belong to a study of T-cell memory formation after mild COVID-19. Study in general: In these data, TCR clusters were largely donor specific.

The 5'RACE method, run with constant-segment primers, produced TCR alpha and TCR beta cDNA libraries (carrying sample barcodes and UMIs). TCRdb processed the 5' RACE reads anew with MiXCR; each CDR3 protein has one entry. The sample records fewer than 350,000 distinct CDR3 sequences, around 8% being singletons. Trimming at V came to 4 bases and at J to 0 bases, leaving 10 bases not matched to a gene. From germline, CDR1 is LGHNA and CDR2 YSLEER. The CDR3 length is 18 residues. Study-level findings and limits: Pre-infection memory contained some responding clones, which suggested that cross-reactive memory had joined. The authors left the SARS-CoV-2 specificity of second-wave clones peaking on day 37 unconfirmed.

This TCR came from a man aged 18 to 30 who had mild COVID-19 (a few samples of this study predate the infection). Cell type and time point are not known. V is TRBV4-3 and J is TRBJ2-3, with 10 nucleotides matching TRBD2. The specimen sequenced was PBMCs or a T cell subset sorted from them (not recorded which). CDR3 nucleotides: TGCGCCAGCAGCCGGTCGGCTAGCGGGGGTACTAGCACAGATACGCAGTATTTT. It codes for CASSRSASGGTSTDTQYF.